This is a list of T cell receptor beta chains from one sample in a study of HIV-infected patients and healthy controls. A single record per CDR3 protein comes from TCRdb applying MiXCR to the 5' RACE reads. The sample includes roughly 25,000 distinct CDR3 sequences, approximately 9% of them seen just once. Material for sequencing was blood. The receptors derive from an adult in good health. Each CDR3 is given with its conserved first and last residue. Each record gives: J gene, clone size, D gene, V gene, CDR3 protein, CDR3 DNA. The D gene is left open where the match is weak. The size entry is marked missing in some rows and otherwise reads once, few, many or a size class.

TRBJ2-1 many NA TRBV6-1 CASTTRTSYNEQFF TGTGCCAGCACCACCCGGACCTCCTACAATGAGCAGTTCTTC
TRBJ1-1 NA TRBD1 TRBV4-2 CASSQDGGQMNTEAFF TGTGCCAGCAGCCAAGATGGGGGACAGATGAACACTGAAGCTTTCTTT
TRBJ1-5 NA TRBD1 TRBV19 CASSRDRGSNQPQHF TGTGCCAGTAGCAGAGACAGGGGGAGCAATCAGCCCCAGCATTTT
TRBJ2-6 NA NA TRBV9 CASSVADFSGANVLTF TGTGCCAGCAGCGTGGCGGACTTCTCTGGGGCCAACGTCCTGACTTTC
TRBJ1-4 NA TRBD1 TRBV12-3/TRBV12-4 CASSFRTGTEKLFF TGTGCCAGCAGTTTCAGGACAGGGACTGAAAAACTGTTTTTT
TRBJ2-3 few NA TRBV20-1 CSAAVSVNTDTQYF TGCAGTGCTGCAGTTAGCGTTAACACAGATACGCAGTATTTT
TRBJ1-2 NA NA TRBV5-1 CASSPGGQGRGGYTF TGCGCCAGCAGCCCCGGCGGGCAGGGAAGGGGCGGCTACACCTTC
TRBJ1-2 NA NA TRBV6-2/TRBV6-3 CASSYQSRYLNYGYTF TGTGCCAGCAGTTACCAATCCAGATACCTTAACTATGGCTACACCTTC
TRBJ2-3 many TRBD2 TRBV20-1 CSASGTSGGASTDTQYF TGCAGTGCCTCCGGGACTAGCGGGGGGGCTAGCACAGATACGCAGTATTTT
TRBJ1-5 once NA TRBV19 CASSTILNQPQHF TGTGCCAGTAGTACCATACTGAATCAGCCCCAGCATTTT
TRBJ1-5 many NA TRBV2 CASSSGQTISNQPQHF TGTGCCAGCAGTTCTGGACAGACTATTAGCAATCAGCCCCAGCATTTT
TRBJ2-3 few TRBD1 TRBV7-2 CASSPSGTGGKDTQYF TGTGCCAGCAGCCCATCCGGGACAGGGGGTAAAGATACGCAGTATTTT
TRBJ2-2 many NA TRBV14 CASSRLMNTGELFF TGTGCCAGCAGCCGACTGATGAACACCGGGGAGCTGTTTTTT
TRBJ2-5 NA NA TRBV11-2 CASSSPPGLMYQETQYF TGTGCCAGCAGCTCTCCACCGGGACTCATGTACCAAGAGACCCAGTACTTC
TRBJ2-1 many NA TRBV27 CASSFPGPLYNEQFF TGTGCCAGCAGTTTCCCCGGGCCCCTTTACAATGAGCAGTTCTTC
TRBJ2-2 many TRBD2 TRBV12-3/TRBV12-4 CASSFDIAGGLLPGELFF TGTGCCAGCAGTTTCGATATAGCGGGGGGCCTCCTCCCCGGGGAGCTGTTTTTT
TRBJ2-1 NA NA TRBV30 CAFTPQGLSSYNEQFF TGTGCCTTTACGCCCCAGGGTTTAAGCTCCTACAATGAGCAGTTCTTC
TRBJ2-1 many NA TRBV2 CASRGPAQFF TGTGCCAGCCGCGGGCCAGCCCAGTTCTTC
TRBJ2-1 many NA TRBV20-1 CSAREYRGYEQFF TGCAGTGCTAGAGAATATCGAGGGTACGAGCAGTTCTTC
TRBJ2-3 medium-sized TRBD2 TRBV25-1 CASGLASPDTQYF TGTGCCAGCGGACTAGCGAGCCCAGATACGCAGTATTTT
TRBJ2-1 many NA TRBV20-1 CSASPSPGLGNEQFF TGCAGTGCTAGTCCCTCCCCGGGGTTGGGGAATGAGCAGTTCTTC
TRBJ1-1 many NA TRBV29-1 CSVEPQLSTEAFF TGCAGCGTTGAACCCCAGTTATCCACTGAAGCTTTCTTT
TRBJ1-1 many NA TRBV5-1 CASSGQYDGLSF TGCGCCAGCAGCGGGCAATATGACGGACTCTCTTTT
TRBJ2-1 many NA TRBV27 CASSRRGLHNEQFF TGTGCCAGCAGTCGGCGGGGGCTTCACAATGAGCAGTTCTTC
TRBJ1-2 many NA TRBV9 CASSVTSDSGYTF TGTGCCAGCAGCGTAACATCAGACTCCGGCTACACCTTC
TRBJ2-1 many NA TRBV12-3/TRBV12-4 CASSFDSYNEQFF TGTGCCAGCAGTTTTGACAGCTACAATGAGCAGTTCTTC